The present TCR beta chain was sequenced within a study of blood T cell repertoires in COVID-19. Study as a whole: Whether acute or convalescent, the COVID-19 samples came from the United States, Italy and Spain. Sources were T cells, B-cell-depleted T cells, or PBMCs; the material itself was cDNA or gDNA.

In the original processing: Scientists estimated how many nucleated cells there were by amplifying reference gene primers. The data were produced by immunoSEQ multiplex PCR, yet TCRdb's version contains in-frame clones alone and is incomplete. From that table come the V and J calls and clone size; the DNA was used to work out D and trimming. The sample consists of 120,000 or so clones, around nine tenths of them appearing once. This receptor was identified in a man aged 45 to 65 with acute or convalescent COVID-19. The sequenced sample was peripheral blood.

CDR3 nucleotide sequence: TGCGCCAGCAGCTTATGGAGCGGGAGCGGCACAGATACGCAGTATTTT. It is translated as CASSLWSGSGTDTQYF. The chain combines TRBV5-1 with TRBJ2-3; 8 bases align to TRBD2. CDR3 length: 16 residues. J lost 1 base, V lost 2 bases, and 6 bases had no gene match. The germline CDR1 and CDR2 sequences are SGHRS and YFSETQ.